Following are 22 T cell receptor beta chains from one sample sequenced in a study of cytomegalovirus exposure and HLA in healthy donors. Researchers ran the PCR with 60 Vbeta and 13 Jbeta primers. TCRdb keeps only in-frame clones here, not all; method: immunoSEQ multiplex PCR. The table lists over 100,000 clones, with roughly 3.5% in the top ten. The sample comprised PBMCs. These receptors came from a man aged 25-40 years in good health and CMV-seronegative.

The chain uses TRBV7-9 and TRBJ1-1; D not resolved. Trimming removed 2 bases at V and 2 bases at J, with 9 bases between. CDR1 is SEHNR and CDR2 is FQNEAQ in the germline V gene (reference sequence). CDR3 length: 14 amino acids. The CDR3 DNA is TGTGCCAGCAGCTTACAGGCTTCCAACACTGAAGCTTTCTTT. This encodes CASSLQASNTEAFF.

J is TRBJ2-3 and V is TRBV29-1; TRBD1 is a possible D gene (5 bases). This CDR3 region has 12 residues. The germline V gene has CDR1 SQVTM and CDR2 ANQGSEA. The V end was cut by 7 bases, the J end by 0 bases, with 8 bases between. The CDR3: CSGGPSTDTQYF. In DNA form, the CDR3 reads TGCAGCGGGGGCCCTAGCACAGATACGCAGTATTTT.

The chain joins TRBV11-2 to TRBJ2-7, with 11 positions matching TRBD2. Per the germline V gene, CDR1 is SGHAT and CDR2 is FQNNGV. The CDR3 sequence is 16 residues long. Germline trimming cut 5 bases from V and 3 bases from J; bases unmatched to any gene: 9. Here the CDR3 DNA reads TGTGCCAGCAGCGTCCATAGCGGGGGGGAGGTCTACGAGCAGTACTTC. Its protein is CASSVHSGGEVYEQYF.

The genes are TRBV5-1 and TRBJ2-5, with D perhaps matching TRBD1 (5 bases). This CDR3 spans 15 amino acids. Trimming took 5 bases from V and 5 from J, leaving 19 bases between them. In germline, CDR1 is SGHRS, CDR2 YFSETQ. The CDR3 protein is CASRPTLPRQETQYF. The CDR3 DNA sequence: TGCGCCAGCAGACCGACACTCCCTCGACAGGAGACCCAGTACTTC.

The chain employs TRBV27 and TRBJ2-1; possibly TRBD2 for D (7 bases). The V end was cut by 5 bases, the J end by 10 bases, with 15 bases between. This CDR3 comprises 13 residues. Germline lookup yields CDR1 MNHEY and CDR2 SMNVEV (reference sequence). CDR3: CASSPPGGPEQFF. DNA for the CDR3: TGTGCCAGCAGTCCCCCCGGGGGGCCGGAGCAGTTCTTC.

The chain employs TRBV11-2 and TRBJ2-5; D possibly corresponds to TRBD2 (5 bases). Trimming took off 0 bases at V and 10 bases at J, with 12 bases between the two ends. Germline V gives CDR1 SGHAT, CDR2 FQNNGV. The CDR3 runs to 13 residues. The DNA of the CDR3 is TGTGCCAGCAGCTTAGAGGGGAGACGGATCCAGTACTTC. Translating gives CASSLEGRRIQYF.

This sequence joins TRBV9 and TRBJ1-6; 8 positions match TRBD1. The germline gives CDR1 SGDLS, CDR2 YYNGEE. J was trimmed by 6 bases and V by 4 bases; bases with no gene match: 15. The CDR3 loop spans 18 amino acids. In DNA, the CDR3 is TGTGCCAGCAGCCCCCGCGGGGAGACAGGGGCCCTTAATTCACCCCTCCACTTT. This encodes CASSPRGETGALNSPLHF.

The rearrangement uses TRBV2 and TRBJ1-4; weak D call: TRBD1 (6 bases). This CDR3 comprises 14 residues. Trimming took off 7 bases at V and 7 bases at J, with 16 bases between the two ends. Germline V gene data show CDR1 as SNHLY and CDR2 as FYNNEI. The CDR3 sequence: CASTRPQGLEKLFF. DNA for the CDR3: TGTGCCAGCACCCGCCCCCAGGGGCTTGAAAAACTGTTTTTT.

This sequence joins TRBV18 and TRBJ2-5; no reliable D call. The CDR3 sequence is 15 residues long. Germline lookup yields CDR1 KGHSH and CDR2 LQKENI. V was trimmed by 0 bases and J by 1 base, leaving 9 bases between them. The CDR3 DNA reads TGTGCCAGCTCACCACCGTCGATAGCCCAAGAGACCCAGTACTTC. Protein product: CASSPPSIAQETQYF.

CDR3 residues: CASSRAWDRDNSPLHF. The DNA of the CDR3 is TGTGCCAGCAGCCGGGCGTGGGACAGGGATAATTCACCCCTCCACTTT. The chain employs TRBV14 and TRBJ1-6; TRBD1 matches 9 bases. The length of the CDR3 is 16 residues. V lost 4 bases and J lost 5; bases outside the gene matches: 6. Per germline, CDR1 SGHDN and CDR2 FVKESK.

The V gene is TRBV7-3, the J gene TRBJ1-2; 9 nucleotides align to TRBD1. The germline CDR1 and CDR2 sequences are SGHTA and FQGTGA. This CDR3 contains 16 residues. V was pared by 3 bases and J by 2 bases, with 7 bases of the junction left unmatched. The CDR3 here is CASSFTSTGGNYGYTF. Here the CDR3 DNA reads TGTGCCAGCAGCTTTACGTCGACAGGGGGGAACTATGGCTACACCTTC.

The chain combines TRBV6-5 with TRBJ2-7; TRBD1 aligns across 8 bases. CDR1 and CDR2 from the germline V gene are MNHEY and SVGAGI. CDR3 length: 13 residues. Trimming took 6 bases from V and 2 from J; bases not matched to a gene: 3. CDR3 residues: CASRGQGPYEQYF. The CDR3 bases are TGTGCCAGCAGAGGACAGGGCCCCTACGAGCAGTACTTC.

This chain uses TRBV5-1 with TRBJ2-5, with 8 positions matching TRBD2. This CDR3 region has 16 residues. CDR1 and CDR2 from the germline V gene are SGHRS and YFSETQ. V gave up 0 bases and J gave up 1 base; unmatched junction bases: 5. The chain's CDR3 is CASSLGGGPPQETQYF. The CDR3 DNA reads as TGCGCCAGCAGCTTGGGCGGGGGGCCGCCCCAAGAGACCCAGTACTTC.

The genes are TRBV7-2 and TRBJ2-5; tentatively, D is TRBD1 (6 bases). Germline lookup yields CDR1 SGHTA and CDR2 FQGNSA. The ends were cut back, 4 bases at V and 7 bases at J, with 10 bases in the middle. CDR3 length equals 12 residues. The CDR3 loop reads CASSSGQLTQYF. In DNA form, the CDR3 reads TGTGCCAGCAGCTCCGGACAGTTGACCCAGTACTTC.

The J gene is TRBJ1-4, the V gene TRBV18; 7 bases agree with TRBD1. Germline trimming cut 0 bases from V and 7 bases from J; bases unmatched to any gene: 2. The CDR3 contains 14 residues. The germline V gene has CDR1 KGHSH and CDR2 LQKENI. The CDR3 nucleotides are TGTGCCAGCTCACCACCAGGGGACAGTGAAAAACTGTTTTTT. This encodes CASSPPGDSEKLFF.

This rearrangement joins TRBV21-1 to TRBJ1-3; the table's D call, TRBD1, was not checked against the DNA. TRBV21-1 is a recognized pseudogene. The CDR3 length is 16 residues. The DNA of the CDR3 is TGTGCCAGCAGCCCCGGGACAGGGCTCTCTGGAAACACCATATATTTT. Translating it yields CASSPGTGLSGNTIYF.

This chain joins TRBV5-4 and TRBJ2-5, with D maybe TRBD2 (7 bases). There are 16 residues in the CDR3. V lost 0 bases, J lost 5 bases, and 17 bases lay in between. Per the germline V gene, CDR1 is SGHNT and CDR2 is YYREEE (reference sequence). The CDR3 region has the DNA TGTGCCAGCAGCTTGGCCGGCGGGGGCCTTCAGGAGACCCAGTACTTC. This gives the protein CASSLAGGGLQETQYF. Full variable domain (rest looked up from reference TRBV5-4 and TRBJ2-5): ETGVTQSPTHLIKTRGQQVTLRCSSQSGHNTVSWYQQALGQGPQFIFQYYREEENGRGNFPPRFSGLQFPNYSSELNVNALELDDSALYLCASSLAGGGLQETQYFGPGTRLLVL.

The V and J genes are TRBV9 and TRBJ1-4; 7 positions match TRBD1. This CDR3 has 15 residues. Trimming cost V 4 bases and J 5 bases; bases outside gene matches: 8. The germline V gene encodes CDR1 SGDLS and CDR2 YYNGEE. CDR3 in DNA: TGTGCCAGCAGCCTTTGGGGACAGATGAATGAAAAACTGTTTTTT. Translation gives CASSLWGQMNEKLFF.

The chain carries TRBV5-1 and TRBJ2-3; 9 bases are a match to TRBD1. Looked up from germline, CDR1 is SGHRS and CDR2 is YFSETQ. V shed 1 base and J 1 base; nucleotides not matched to a gene: 7. This CDR3 is 17 amino acids long. The CDR3 region is CASSLTGTGSGTDTQYF. CDR3 bases: TGCGCCAGCAGCTTGACCGGGACAGGGAGTGGCACAGATACGCAGTATTTT.

The V and J genes are TRBV6-6 and TRBJ2-1, with D maybe TRBD1 (6 bases). From germline, CDR1 is MNHNY and CDR2 SVGAGI (reference sequence). V was pared by 2 bases and J by 5 bases, with 13 bases between. The CDR3 has 15 residues. The CDR3 here is CASSYVRTANNEQFF. The DNA of the CDR3 is TGTGCCAGCAGTTACGTCAGGACAGCGAACAATGAGCAGTTCTTC.

The CDR3 sequence: CAISDQGAVYGYTF. For the CDR3, the DNA is TGTGCCATCAGTGACCAGGGGGCGGTCTATGGCTACACCTTC. This chain links TRBV10-3 with TRBJ1-2, with 8 bases aligning to TRBD1. Per germline, CDR1 ENHRY and CDR2 SYGVKD. The trim removed 3 bases at V and 4 bases at J, leaving 4 bases unmatched. CDR3 length equals 14 residues.

The chain employs TRBV6-5 and TRBJ2-7; D is perhaps TRBD2 (5 bases). The CDR3 has 14 amino acids. V was clipped by 7 bases and J by 3 bases, with 16 bases between them. Per the germline V gene, CDR1 is MNHEY and CDR2 is SVGAGI. The CDR3 DNA sequence: TGTGCCAGCACCCAACACGGACTGAACTACGAGCAGTACTTC. Protein product: CASTQHGLNYEQYF.